One sample yielded the 17 T cell receptor beta chains listed below, sequenced in a study of blood T cells in healthy people across ages. A second roughly 6 to 11 cycle PCR used barcoded and J-beta primers. TCRdb used MiXCR to reprocess the 5' RACE reads, holding one entry per CDR3 protein. The data show 540,000 or so distinct CDR3 sequences, roughly 29% seen once. The specimen was blood. The receptors come from a woman in her 70s in good health.

J is TRBJ2-1 and V is TRBV20-1; possibly TRBD1 or TRBD2 for D (6 bases each). There are 14 residues in the CDR3. The ends were cut back, 4 bases at V and 7 bases at J, with 17 bases in the middle. Germline values: CDR1 DFQATT, CDR2 SNEGSKA (reference sequence). The CDR3 DNA sequence: TGCAGTGCTAAGGGGGGCCGAGTGTGGAATGAGCAGTTCTTC. Protein product: CSAKGGRVWNEQFF.

This chain joins TRBV30 and TRBJ1-3, with no clear D. Trimming shortened V by 0 bases and J by 2 bases, and 8 bases separated the two germline ends. The CDR3 contains 14 residues. From germline, CDR1 is GTSNPN and CDR2 SVGIG (reference sequence). The CDR3 protein is CAWSVLYPGNTIYF. The CDR3 region has the DNA TGTGCCTGGAGTGTACTGTATCCTGGAAACACCATATATTTT.

The CDR3 DNA follows: TGTGCCACCAGCAGAGATATAGCGGGGGTAACCGGGGAGCTGTTTTTT. This gives the protein CATSRDIAGVTGELFF. The gene calls are TRBV15 and TRBJ2-2, with 9 bases lining up with TRBD2. V lost 0 bases, J lost 5 bases, and 4 bases stayed unmatched. This CDR3 is 16 amino acids long. Per germline, CDR1 LNHNV and CDR2 YYDKDF (reference sequence).

The chain links TRBV20-1 to TRBJ2-7; D uncertain. TRBJ2-1 matches the DNA end more closely, so the J call is doubtful. Per germline, CDR1 DFQATT and CDR2 SNEGSKA (reference sequence). This CDR3 spans 12 amino acids. The CDR3 loop is CSASFLAHEQFF. CDR3 DNA: TGCAGTGCCTCCTTCCTTGCTCATGAGCAGTTCTTC.

This clonotype came up a few times. The CDR3 region is CSARKQGSNEKLFF. CDR3 coding DNA: TGCAGTGCTCGTAAACAGGGATCTAATGAAAAACTGTTTTTT. The V and J genes are TRBV20-1 and TRBJ1-4, with D perhaps matching TRBD1 (6 bases). The germline V gene has CDR1 DFQATT and CDR2 SNEGSKA (reference sequence). This CDR3 is built from 14 residues. V lost 5 bases, J lost 3 bases, and 13 bases lay in between.

In the case of this clonotype: The junction does not match germline at one end; this may be a read error. The genes are TRBV29-1 and TRBJ2-1; D is uncertain. In germline, CDR1 is SQVTM, CDR2 ANQGSEA. The CDR3 runs to 9 residues. CDR3 residues: CGVEREQFF. CDR3 nucleotide sequence: TGCGGCGTTGAGAGGGAGCAGTTCTTC.

The V and J genes are TRBV6-2 or TRBV6-3 and TRBJ2-6; 10 nucleotides align to TRBD1. V lost 4 bases to trimming and J lost 0 bases; unmatched junction nucleotides: 6. Germline values: CDR1 MNHEY, CDR2 SVGEGT. This CDR3 is 18 amino acids long. The CDR3 reads CASSFGTGDPSGANVLTF. DNA of the CDR3: TGTGCCAGCAGTTTCGGGACAGGGGACCCCTCTGGGGCCAACGTCCTGACTTTC.

This clonotype was seen repeatedly, ten times or more. The CDR3 loop is CASIPAQGPQHF. CDR3 DNA sequence: TGTGCCAGCATCCCCGCCCAGGGTCCCCAGCATTTT. The chain couples TRBV28 to TRBJ1-5; possibly TRBD1 for D (5 bases). Trimming took 7 bases from V and 10 from J, leaving 14 bases between them. CDR3 length: 12 amino acids. Germline assignment: CDR1 MDHEN and CDR2 SYDVKM. Drawing the rest from reference TRBV28 and TRBJ1-5, the complete variable domain is DVKVTQSSRYLVKRTGEKVFLECVQDMDHENMFWYRQDPGLGLRLIYFSYDVKMKEKGDIPEGYSVSREKKERFSLILESASTNQTSMYLCASIPAQGPQHFGDGTRLSIL.

This rearrangement joins TRBV15 to TRBJ1-1; unclear D gene. Germline CDR1 LNHNV, CDR2 YYDKDF (reference sequence). V lost 5 bases to trimming and J lost 1 base, with 8 bases between them. This CDR3 spans 13 amino acids. CDR3 bases: TGTGCCACCAGCGGCGGAAAGAACACTGAAGCTTTCTTT. Translation gives CATSGGKNTEAFF.

This clonotype came up a few times. The rearrangement uses TRBV20-1 and TRBJ2-5; TRBD2 agrees at 7 bases. J gave up 2 bases and V 7 bases, and 7 bases lay outside the gene matches. Germline V gene sequence: CDR1 DFQATT, CDR2 SNEGSKA (reference sequence). The CDR3 loop spans 13 amino acids. In DNA, the CDR3 is TGCAGTGTAATAGCTAGCGGTCAAGAGACCCAGTACTTC. It encodes CSVIASGQETQYF.

The chain recombines TRBV5-1 with TRBJ2-7; 7 positions match TRBD1. This CDR3 contains 15 residues. The V segment lost 0 bases and the J segment 6 bases; nucleotides outside the gene matches: 9. Germline loops: CDR1 SGHRS, CDR2 YFSETQ. CDR3 sequence reads: CASSLDLTGSVEQYF. The CDR3 region has the DNA TGCGCCAGCAGCTTGGACCTGACAGGGTCGGTCGAGCAGTACTTC.

The rearrangement joins TRBV4-3 to TRBJ1-1; 11 bases fit TRBD1. The CDR3 length is 16 residues. Germline V CDR1 and CDR2: LGHNA, YSLEER. The trim removed 0 bases at V and 6 bases at J, leaving 6 bases unmatched. DNA for the CDR3: TGCGCCAGCAGCCAAGATCCTGGGACAGGGGGGTCTGAAGCTTTCTTT. Its protein is CASSQDPGTGGSEAFF.

Notes on this clonotype: The CDR3 does not close with the conserved phenylalanine or tryptophan, likely indicating a read error. The V gene is TRBV6-2 or TRBV6-3, the J gene TRBJ1-1; weak D call: TRBD1 (6 bases). CDR3 size: 16 residues. Germline V gene data show CDR1 as MNHEY and CDR2 as SVGEGT. Trimming shortened V by 2 bases and J by 0 bases, and 13 bases separated the two germline ends. CDR3 in DNA: TGTGCCAGCAGTTACGGACAGACCCCTATGAACACTGAAGCTTTCTCT. Its translation: CASSYGQTPMNTEAFS.

In this sample, this clonotype turned up a few times. The chain couples TRBV20-1 to TRBJ1-2; perhaps TRBD1 as D (6 bases). This CDR3 region has 12 residues. The V gene's germline CDR1 is DFQATT and CDR2 SNEGSKA (reference sequence). V was clipped by 5 bases and J by 7 bases, with 14 bases between them. This CDR3 is CSAGRDNRGYTF. The CDR3 nucleotides read TGCAGTGCTGGCCGGGACAACCGTGGCTACACCTTC.

The chain links TRBV9 to TRBJ2-3; 7 bases line up with TRBD2. Germline trimming cut 0 bases from V and 3 bases from J; bases unmatched to any gene: 10. The CDR3 spans 17 residues. Looked up from germline, CDR1 is SGDLS and CDR2 is YYNGEE. The CDR3 sequence: CASSVESTSIQTDTQYF. In nucleotides, the CDR3 is TGTGCCAGCAGCGTAGAGTCGACTAGCATACAGACAGATACGCAGTATTTT.

The rearrangement joins TRBV20-1 to TRBJ2-7, with 11 bases matching TRBD1. The CDR3 runs to 15 residues. CDR1 is DFQATT and CDR2 is SNEGSKA in the germline V gene (reference sequence). CDR3 protein: CSTQRDRGGNYEQYF. CDR3 coding DNA: TGCAGCACCCAACGGGACAGGGGGGGTAACTACGAGCAGTACTTC.

V usage is TRBV6-1 and J usage is TRBJ2-1; TRBD1 is a possible D gene (6 bases). V was pared by 6 bases and J by 2 bases, with 14 bases between. The CDR3 loop spans 15 amino acids. In germline, CDR1 is MNHNS, CDR2 SASEGT. The CDR3: CASRSPGVAYNEQFF. CDR3 in DNA: TGTGCCAGCAGGTCCCCAGGGGTCGCCTACAATGAGCAGTTCTTC.